This T cell receptor (beta chain) was recovered during a study of tumor and adjacent non-tumor tissue in lung cancer. The study's findings and limits: Tumor repertoires had a smaller top 100 clone share than normal lung.

About this clonotype itself: The antigen is undetermined.

CDR3 length: 14 residues. V lost 4 bases to trimming and J lost 13 bases; unmatched junction nucleotides: 16. No cell sorting was done before RNA was extracted from the tissue. A modified ARM-PCR protocol with three rounds of nested PCR amplified TCRbeta. TCRdb independently ran MiXCR on the multiplex PCR reads; one entry per CDR3 protein. The sample records roughly 120,000 distinct CDR3 sequences, 84% being singletons. The TCR comes from a man between 65 and 79 years old with non-small cell lung cancer. Sequenced material: lung tumor tissue. The V and J genes are TRBV12-3 or TRBV12-4 and TRBJ2-7; 7 positions match TRBD2. CDR3: CASSSGGRTTTRYF. For the CDR3, the DNA is TGTGCCAGCAGTTCGGGAGGCAGGACAACCACGAGATACTTC.